This TCR beta chain was identified during a study of shared clonotypes between healthy human individuals. CDR3 size: 13 residues. Per germline, CDR1 SEHNR and CDR2 FQNEAQ (reference sequence). J gave up 3 bases and V 6 bases, and 5 bases lay outside the gene matches. Naive CD8 cells lacked CD45RO and underwent positive selection for CCR7, leaving out terminally differentiated effector memory CD45RA+ cells. The donor cohort consisted entirely of Caucasian adults residing in Nashville, Tennessee. Over several immunoSEQ plates, each subset's genomic DNA was distributed in even portions. Original handling: Junction-only immunoSEQ sequences carried no quality scores, so filtering differed. The assay was immunoSEQ multiplex PCR, and TCRdb's table has in-frame clones only and misses some. That table furnishes V, J and clone size, whereas the DNA furnished D and trimming. The sample comprises around 1,900,000 clones, 90% to 95% of which are singletons, and about 1.6% rests with the top ten.

The source of this sequence is a man in his late teens or twenties in good health. Some clones in this sample may be carry-over from other donors' samples. Material: naive CD8+ T cells from PBMCs. The J gene is TRBJ2-7, the V gene TRBV7-9; TRBD1 matches 7 bases. The CDR3 DNA sequence: TGTGCCAGCAGGACCGACAGGGACTACGAGCAGTACTTC. Residues: CASRTDRDYEQYF.